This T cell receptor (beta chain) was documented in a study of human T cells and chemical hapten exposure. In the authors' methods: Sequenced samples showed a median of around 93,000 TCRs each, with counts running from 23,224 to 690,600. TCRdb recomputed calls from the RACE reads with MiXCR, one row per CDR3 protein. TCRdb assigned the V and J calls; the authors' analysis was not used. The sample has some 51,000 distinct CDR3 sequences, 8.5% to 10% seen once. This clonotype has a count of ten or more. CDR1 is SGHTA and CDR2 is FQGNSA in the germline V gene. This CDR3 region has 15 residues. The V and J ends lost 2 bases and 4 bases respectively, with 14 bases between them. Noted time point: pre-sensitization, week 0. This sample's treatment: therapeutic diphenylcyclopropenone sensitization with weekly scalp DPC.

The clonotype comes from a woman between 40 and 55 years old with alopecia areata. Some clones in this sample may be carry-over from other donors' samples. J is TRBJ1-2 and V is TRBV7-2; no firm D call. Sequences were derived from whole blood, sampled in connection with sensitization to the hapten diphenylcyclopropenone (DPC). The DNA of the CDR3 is TGTGCCAGCAGCTTAACCGCCAGTGCGGCCTATGGCTACACCTTC. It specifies CASSLTASAAYGYTF.